The entry that follows covers one T cell receptor (beta chain) sequence. Some clones are missing from TCRdb's copy, which holds only in-frame ones; the method was immunoSEQ multiplex PCR. The sample lists about 74,000 clones, approximately 96% seen once, with around 0.37% in the top ten. The V end lost 5 bases, the J end lost 7 bases, and 17 bases lay between the germline ends. The CDR3 sequence is 15 residues long. Germline CDR1 is SGHTA and CDR2 is FQGNSA. This sample was taken from a study of technical replicates of blood from several donors. This clonotype originated in a human donor in good health. Sequencing input: T cells isolated from PBMCs. V and J are TRBV7-2 and TRBJ1-4, with a possible D match to TRBD1 (5 bases). CDR3 in DNA: TGTGCCAGCAGCCCTCTGACGGGGGAAAGTGAAAAACTGTTTTTT. Translating it yields CASSPLTGESEKLFF.